This T cell receptor (beta chain) was obtained from a study of blood T cell repertoires in COVID-19. The overall study: COVID-19 samples collected from the United States, Italy and Spain covered acute and convalescent phases. The analysed material was cDNA or gDNA that came from T cells, B-cell-depleted T cells, or PBMCs.

The V gene end was trimmed by 3 bases and the J gene end by 0 bases; junction bases not matched to a gene: 4. The CDR3 length is 15 residues. Looked up from germline, CDR1 is ENHRY and CDR2 is SYGVKD. Authors' processing steps: Amplification of reference gene primers provided the estimated nucleated cell counts. Data came from immunoSEQ multiplex PCR; TCRdb stores just in-frame clones and leaves some out. V and J calls and clone size are those listed in that table; D and trimming were worked out from the DNA. Found here are approximately 200,000 clones, about 91% of them singletons; the top ten hold more than 3.5%.

The receptor's source is a woman aged 30 to 39 with acute or convalescent COVID-19. The chain links TRBV10-3 to TRBJ2-7, with 8 bases that match TRBD2. Sequencing was done on a sample of peripheral blood. CDR3 DNA: TGTGCCATCAGTGATCACAGCGGGAGCTCCTACGAGCAGTACTTC. Its translation is CAISDHSGSSYEQYF.